This entry features one TCR beta chain sequence. Its antigen is still unknown. In the authors' methods: Filtering differed because ImmunoSEQ produced junction-only sequences that carried no quality scores. Assay: immunoSEQ multiplex PCR; the TCRdb copy retains only in-frame clones and omits some. V, J and clone size are those of that table, while D and trimming were read from the DNA. Seen here are 530,000 or so clones, around 79% observed once, and the top ten hold about an eighth. The sample belongs to a study of shared clonotypes between healthy human individuals. Germline values: CDR1 MNHEY, CDR2 SVGAGI. V was cut by 4 bases and J by 7 bases, with 17 bases left in between. The CDR3 is 15 amino acids. With unsorted samples, genomic DNA was obtained from about 90 million PBMCs. Study-level results: Limitation of the genetic and exposure-history diversity represented came from the few donors.

The rearrangement uses TRBV6-5 and TRBJ2-1; D perhaps matches TRBD2 (7 bases). The receptor's source is a woman aged 40 to 50 in good health. Some clones in this sample may be carry-over from other donors' samples. Sample: PBMCs. For the CDR3, the DNA is TGTGCCAGCAGTTCACGAGGGGGAGGGCCTAATGAGCAGTTCTTC. It is translated as CASSSRGGGPNEQFF.